A selection of T cell receptor beta chains follows, all from one sample in a study of blood T cells in healthy people across ages. TCRdb re-called the 5' RACE reads through MiXCR, storing one row per CDR3 protein. The profile shows approximately 810,000 distinct CDR3 sequences, 25% to 35% of them singletons. Material: blood. The receptors were sampled from a woman of 80 years or more in good health. Each CDR3 is given with its conserved first and last residue. D genes are given only for firm matches. Clone size appears in some rows only: once, few, many, or a class for an expanded clone.

J gene,clone size,V gene,D gene,CDR3 DNA,CDR3 protein
TRBJ1-2,.,TRBV12-3/TRBV12-4,TRBD1,TGTGCCAGCAGATTAAACAGGGGACCGAACTATGGCTACACCTTC,CASRLNRGPNYGYTF
TRBJ2-1,many,TRBV28,.,TGTGCCAGCAGTTTAGGGACAGAGCAGTTCTTC,CASSLGTEQFF
TRBJ2-7,few,TRBV6-9,TRBD1,TGTGCCACCGCCCGGGACAGGGCTTACGAGCAGTACTTC,CATARDRAYEQYF
TRBJ1-1,few,TRBV7-9,TRBD1,TGTGCCAGCAGCTTAGGGACAGGGGCAAGCACTGAAGCTTTCTTT,CASSLGTGASTEAFF
TRBJ2-3,many,TRBV7-9,.,TGTGCCAGCAGCCTACAGACAGGAGGAAGCACAGATACGCAGTATTTT,CASSLQTGGSTDTQYF
TRBJ1-1,.,TRBV20-1,.,TGCAGTGCTGTTCCGGGACCCTCGAACACTGAAGCTTTCTTT,CSAVPGPSNTEAFF
TRBJ1-3,.,TRBV7-2,TRBD1,TGTGCCAGCAGCCCAGGACAGGCGAGCTCTGGAAACACCATATATTTT,CASSPGQASSGNTIYF
TRBJ2-7,few,TRBV30,TRBD2,TGTGCCTGGAGTAGGACTAGCGGGGGTTCCTACGAGCAGTACTTC,CAWSRTSGGSYEQYF
TRBJ2-2,few,TRBV12-3/TRBV12-4,.,TGTGCCAGCAGCTTAGGCGGGACACGGAACACCGGGGAGCTGTTTTTT,CASSLGGTRNTGELFF
TRBJ1-1,.,TRBV19,TRBD1,TGTGCCAGTAGTCGACGGACAGGGGGTTTTTCGAACACTGAAGCTTTCTTT,CASSRRTGGFSNTEAFF
TRBJ2-3,many,TRBV7-2,TRBD2,TGTGCCAGTCAACGCGGGGGGATTCCCCTGAACACAGATACGCAGTATTTT,CASQRGGIPLNTDTQYF
TRBJ1-1,few,TRBV5-1,.,TGCGCCAGCAGCTTGGTGGGGTATGCGACTGAAGCTTTCTTT,CASSLVGYATEAFF
TRBJ2-1,.,TRBV5-4,.,TGTGCCAGCAGCCCCAGGGGATCCCCGTCCTACAATGAGCAGTTCTTC,CASSPRGSPSYNEQFF
TRBJ1-4,.,TRBV9,.,TGTGCCAGCAGCGTAGGGGGGGAGGATGAAAAACTGTTTTTT,CASSVGGEDEKLFF
TRBJ2-7,.,TRBV5-1,.,TGCGCCAGCAGCTTGCGGGGCCTAGGTCAACTTTACGAGCAGTACTTC,CASSLRGLGQLYEQYF
TRBJ1-5,.,TRBV9,.,TGTGCCAGCAGCGTAGGGGTCCTTAGCAATCAGCCCCAGCATTTT,CASSVGVLSNQPQHF
TRBJ1-2,.,TRBV7-2,TRBD1,TGTGCCAGCAGCAACCTGGGACAGGACTATAGCTACACCTTC,CASSNLGQDYSYTF
TRBJ2-7,many,TRBV18,.,TGTGCCAGCTCACCACCGTATGCAGGCTCACCCTACGAGCAGTACTTC,CASSPPYAGSPYEQYF
TRBJ2-1,many,TRBV9,.,TGTGCCAGCAGCGCGACATCTCCTACCTACAATGAGCAGTTCTTC,CASSATSPTYNEQFF
TRBJ1-2,few,TRBV9,TRBD1,TGTGCCAGCAGCGTAGTTCAGGGGGGGCCGGACTATGGCTACACCTTC,CASSVVQGGPDYGYTF
TRBJ2-3,many,TRBV4-3,TRBD2,TGCGCCAGCAGCCAAGAGGGAGCTCTAGCGGGGGGGCAAGTGGATACGCAGTATTTT,CASSQEGALAGGQVDTQYF
TRBJ1-6,.,TRBV11-1,TRBD1,TGTGCCAGCAGCTCCCTAAGACAGGGGAACTCGGTCGGTTCACCCCTCCACTTT,CASSSLRQGNSVGSPLHF
TRBJ2-1,many,TRBV12-3/TRBV12-4,TRBD1,TGTGCCAGCAGTCCCCTCGGACAGGGGGCGGGCAATGAGCAGTTCTTC,CASSPLGQGAGNEQFF
TRBJ1-2,.,TRBV2,.,TGTGCCAGCAACACGGACGGCCGCGAGGGCTACACCTTC,CASNTDGREGYTF
TRBJ1-5,few,TRBV7-2,TRBD1,TGTGCCAGCAGCCACGGGACAGGGGGATATAGCAATCAGCCCCAGCATTTT,CASSHGTGGYSNQPQHF
TRBJ1-1,few,TRBV7-2,.,TGTGCCAGCAGCTTAGCGCAGGGGTCGAACACTGAAGCTTTCTTT,CASSLAQGSNTEAFF
TRBJ2-1,once,TRBV6-6,TRBD2,TGTGCCAGCAGGGAAACTAGCGGGAGTAACAATGAGCAGTTCTTC,CASRETSGSNNEQFF